Listed here is a single T cell receptor beta chain. These data are taken from a study of shared clonotypes between healthy human individuals. V dropped 5 bases and J dropped 4 bases, with 15 bases sitting between them. There are 13 residues in the CDR3. Germline values: CDR1 SQVTM, CDR2 ANQGSEA. TCRdb keeps only in-frame clones here, not all; method: immunoSEQ multiplex PCR. The sample holds under 2,000,000 clones, approximately 95% seen once. CD45RO-negative cells were positively selected for CCR7, leaving out terminally differentiated effector memory CD45RA+ cells. The V call is TRBV29-1, the J call TRBJ2-7, with no clear D. Sequencing was done on a sample of naive CD8+ T cells sorted from blood. This sequence originates from a man aged 18-30 years in good health. The DNA for the CDR3 is TGCAGCGTTAGGTCAGAGATGATATACGAGCAGTACTTC. Translating it yields CSVRSEMIYEQYF.